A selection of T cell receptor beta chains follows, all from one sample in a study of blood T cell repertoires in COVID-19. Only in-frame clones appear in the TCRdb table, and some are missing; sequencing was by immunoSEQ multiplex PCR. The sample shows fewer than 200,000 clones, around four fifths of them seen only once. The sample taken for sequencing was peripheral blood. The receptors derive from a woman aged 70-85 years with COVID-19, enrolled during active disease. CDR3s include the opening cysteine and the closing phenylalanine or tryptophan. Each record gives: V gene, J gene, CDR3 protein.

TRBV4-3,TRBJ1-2,CASSQDIGDRDGYTF
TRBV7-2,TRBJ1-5,CASSLRQALNQPQHF
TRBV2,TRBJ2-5,CASGGQPLGETQYF
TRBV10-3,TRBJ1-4,CAISSKLTGVNEKLFF
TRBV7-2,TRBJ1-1,CASSLQGALTEAFF
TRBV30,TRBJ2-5,CAWSVSGSTGETQYF
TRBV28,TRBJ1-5,CASSSHGQGRSQPQHF
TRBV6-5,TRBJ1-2,CASSWDRYNYGYTF
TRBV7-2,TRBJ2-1,CASSLWAGGGEQFF
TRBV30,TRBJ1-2,CAWKPGQPAANYGYTF
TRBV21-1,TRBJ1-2,CASSKAPGQPLDGYTF
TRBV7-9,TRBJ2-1,CASSHSGGLNEQFF
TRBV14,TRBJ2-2,CASNRDRNTGELFF
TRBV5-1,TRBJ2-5,CASSFRTSGVQETQYF